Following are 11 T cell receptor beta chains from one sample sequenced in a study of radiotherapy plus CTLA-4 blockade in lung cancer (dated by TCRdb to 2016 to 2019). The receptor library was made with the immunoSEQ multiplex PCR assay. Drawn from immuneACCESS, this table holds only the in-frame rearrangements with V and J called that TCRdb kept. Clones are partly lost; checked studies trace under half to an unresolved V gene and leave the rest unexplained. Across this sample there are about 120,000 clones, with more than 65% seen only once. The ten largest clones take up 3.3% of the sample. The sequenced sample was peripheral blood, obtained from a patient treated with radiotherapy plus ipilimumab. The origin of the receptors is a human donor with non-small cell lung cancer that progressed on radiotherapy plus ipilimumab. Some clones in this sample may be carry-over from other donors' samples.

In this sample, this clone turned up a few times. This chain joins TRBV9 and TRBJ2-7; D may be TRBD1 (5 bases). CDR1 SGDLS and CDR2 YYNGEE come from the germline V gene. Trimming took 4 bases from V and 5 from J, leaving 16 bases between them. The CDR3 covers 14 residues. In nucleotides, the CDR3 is TGTGCCAGCAGCCCGCGTCATAGCAGGGACGAGCAGTACTTC. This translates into CASSPRHSRDEQYF.

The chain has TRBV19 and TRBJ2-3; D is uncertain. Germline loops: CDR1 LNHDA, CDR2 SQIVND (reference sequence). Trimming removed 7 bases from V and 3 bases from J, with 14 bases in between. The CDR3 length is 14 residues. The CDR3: CASTNAHKTDTQYF. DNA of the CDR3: TGTGCCAGTACAAATGCACACAAGACAGATACGCAGTATTTT.

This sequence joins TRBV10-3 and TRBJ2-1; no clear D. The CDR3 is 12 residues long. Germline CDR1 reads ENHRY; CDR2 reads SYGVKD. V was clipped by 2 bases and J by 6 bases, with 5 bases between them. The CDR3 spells CAISEPFNEQFF. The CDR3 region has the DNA TGTGCCATCAGTGAGCCTTTCAATGAGCAGTTCTTC.

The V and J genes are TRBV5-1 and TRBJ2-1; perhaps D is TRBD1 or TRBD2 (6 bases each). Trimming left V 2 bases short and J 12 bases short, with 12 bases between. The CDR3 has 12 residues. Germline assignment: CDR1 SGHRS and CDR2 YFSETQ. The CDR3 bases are TGCGCCAGCAGCTTTCCCCGGGGGCGGCAGTTCTTC. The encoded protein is CASSFPRGRQFF.

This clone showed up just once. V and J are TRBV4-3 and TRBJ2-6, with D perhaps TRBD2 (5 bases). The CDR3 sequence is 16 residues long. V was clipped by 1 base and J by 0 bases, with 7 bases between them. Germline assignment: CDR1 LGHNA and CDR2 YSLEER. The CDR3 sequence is CASSQGGHSGANVLTF. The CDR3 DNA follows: TGCGCCAGCAGCCAAGGCGGGCACTCTGGGGCCAACGTCCTGACTTTC.

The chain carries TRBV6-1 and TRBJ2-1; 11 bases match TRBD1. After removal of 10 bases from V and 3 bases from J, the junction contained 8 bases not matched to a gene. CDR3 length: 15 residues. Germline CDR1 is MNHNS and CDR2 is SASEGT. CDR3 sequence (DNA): TGTGCCACCACAACCGGGACAGGGGGCTACAATGAGCAGTTCTTC. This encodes CATTTGTGGYNEQFF.

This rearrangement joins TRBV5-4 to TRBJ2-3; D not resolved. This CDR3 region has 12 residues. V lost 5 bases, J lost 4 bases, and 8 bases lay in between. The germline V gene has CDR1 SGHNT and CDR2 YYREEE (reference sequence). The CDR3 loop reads CASSTVADTQYF. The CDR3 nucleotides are TGTGCCAGCAGTACGGTCGCAGATACGCAGTATTTT.

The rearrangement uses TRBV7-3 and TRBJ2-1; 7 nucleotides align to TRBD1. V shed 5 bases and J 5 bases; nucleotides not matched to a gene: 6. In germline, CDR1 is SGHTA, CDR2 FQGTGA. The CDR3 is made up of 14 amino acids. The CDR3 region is CASSPGQMNNEQFF. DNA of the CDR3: TGTGCCAGCAGCCCGGGACAGATGAACAATGAGCAGTTCTTC.

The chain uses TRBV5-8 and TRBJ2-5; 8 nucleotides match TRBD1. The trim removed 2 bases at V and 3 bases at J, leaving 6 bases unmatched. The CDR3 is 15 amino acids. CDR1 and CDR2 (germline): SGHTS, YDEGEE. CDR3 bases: TGTGCCAGCAGCTTCAACAGGGGGAGTAAAGAGACCCAGTACTTC. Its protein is CASSFNRGSKETQYF.

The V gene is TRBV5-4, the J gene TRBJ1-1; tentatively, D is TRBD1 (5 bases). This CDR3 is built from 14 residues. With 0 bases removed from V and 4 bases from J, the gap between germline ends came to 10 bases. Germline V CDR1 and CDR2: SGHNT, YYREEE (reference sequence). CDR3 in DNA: TGTGCCAGCAGCTTGGTGGCCAGGGCCACTGAAGCTTTCTTT. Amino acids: CASSLVARATEAFF.

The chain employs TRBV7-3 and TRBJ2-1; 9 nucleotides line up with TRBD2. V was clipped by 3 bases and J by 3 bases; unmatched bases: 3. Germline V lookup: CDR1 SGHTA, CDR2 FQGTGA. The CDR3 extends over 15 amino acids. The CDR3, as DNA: TGTGCCAGCAGCTTTCTGCGGGGGGGCTACAATGAGCAGTTCTTC. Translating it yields CASSFLRGGYNEQFF.